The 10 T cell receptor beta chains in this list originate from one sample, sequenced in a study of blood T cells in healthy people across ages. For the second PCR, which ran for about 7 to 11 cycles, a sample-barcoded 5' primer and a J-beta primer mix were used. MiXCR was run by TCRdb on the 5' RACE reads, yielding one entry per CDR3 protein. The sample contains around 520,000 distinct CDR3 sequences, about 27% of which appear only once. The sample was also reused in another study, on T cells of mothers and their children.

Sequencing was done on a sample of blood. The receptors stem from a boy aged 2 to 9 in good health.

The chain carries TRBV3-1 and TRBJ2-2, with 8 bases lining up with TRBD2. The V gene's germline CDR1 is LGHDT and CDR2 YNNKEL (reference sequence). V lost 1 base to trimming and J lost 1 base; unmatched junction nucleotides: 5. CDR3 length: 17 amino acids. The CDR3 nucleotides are TGTGCCAGCAGCCAAGCGGTAGCGGGGAAGAACACCGGGGAGCTGTTTTTT. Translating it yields CASSQAVAGKNTGELFF.

The CDR3 DNA reads as TGCAGTGCGCCGGTCGAAGGACGCGGCTATGGCTACACCTTC. Protein product: CSAPVEGRGYGYTF. The chain carries TRBV20-1 and TRBJ1-2; no clear D. Trimming took 6 bases from V and 4 from J, leaving 18 bases between them. Germline V gives CDR1 DFQATT, CDR2 SNEGSKA (reference sequence). The length of the CDR3 is 14 residues.

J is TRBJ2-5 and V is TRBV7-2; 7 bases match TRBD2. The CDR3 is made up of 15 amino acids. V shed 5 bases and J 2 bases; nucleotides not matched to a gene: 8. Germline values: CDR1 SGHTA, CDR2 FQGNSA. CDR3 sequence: CASSPLSGAQETQYF. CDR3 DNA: TGTGCCAGCAGCCCGTTGAGCGGGGCTCAAGAGACCCAGTACTTC.

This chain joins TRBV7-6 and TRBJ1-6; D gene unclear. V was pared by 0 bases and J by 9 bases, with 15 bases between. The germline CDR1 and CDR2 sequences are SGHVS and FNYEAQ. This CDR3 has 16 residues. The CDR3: CASSLATSQRGSPLHF. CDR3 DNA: TGTGCCAGCAGCTTAGCGACTTCCCAAAGAGGTTCACCCCTCCACTTT.

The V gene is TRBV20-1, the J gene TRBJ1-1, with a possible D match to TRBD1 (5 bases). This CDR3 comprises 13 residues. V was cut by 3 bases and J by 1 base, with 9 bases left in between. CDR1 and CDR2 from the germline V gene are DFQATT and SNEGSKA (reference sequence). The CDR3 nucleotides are TGCAGTGCTAGTGAGACAGCGAACACTGAAGCTTTCTTT. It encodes CSASETANTEAFF.

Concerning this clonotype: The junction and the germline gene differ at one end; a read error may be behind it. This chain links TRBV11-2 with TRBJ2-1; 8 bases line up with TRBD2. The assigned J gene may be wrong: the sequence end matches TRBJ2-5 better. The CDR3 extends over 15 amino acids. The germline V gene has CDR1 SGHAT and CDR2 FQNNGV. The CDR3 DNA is TGTGCCAGCAGTTTAGACCGGGGGGGACTAGAGACCCAGTACTTC. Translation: CASSLDRGGLETQYF.

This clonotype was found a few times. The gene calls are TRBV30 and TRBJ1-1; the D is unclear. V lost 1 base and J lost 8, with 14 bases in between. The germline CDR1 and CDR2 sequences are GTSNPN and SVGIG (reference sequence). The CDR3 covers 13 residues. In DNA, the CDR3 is TGTGCCTGGAGTGAGGTAAGGATTGCCGAAGCTTTCTTT. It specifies CAWSEVRIAEAFF.

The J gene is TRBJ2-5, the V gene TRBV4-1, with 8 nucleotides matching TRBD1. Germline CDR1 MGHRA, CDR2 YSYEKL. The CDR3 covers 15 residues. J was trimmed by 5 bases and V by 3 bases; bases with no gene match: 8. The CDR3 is CASSHDRGLAETQYF. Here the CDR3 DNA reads TGCGCCAGCAGCCACGACAGGGGATTGGCGGAGACCCAGTACTTC.

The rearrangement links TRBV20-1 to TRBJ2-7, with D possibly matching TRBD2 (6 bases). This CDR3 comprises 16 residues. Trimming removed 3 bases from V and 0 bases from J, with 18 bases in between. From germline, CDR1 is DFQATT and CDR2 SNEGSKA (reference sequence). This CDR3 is CSARGFGGPNSYEQYF. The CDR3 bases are TGCAGTGCTAGGGGTTTCGGAGGGCCTAACTCCTACGAGCAGTACTTC.

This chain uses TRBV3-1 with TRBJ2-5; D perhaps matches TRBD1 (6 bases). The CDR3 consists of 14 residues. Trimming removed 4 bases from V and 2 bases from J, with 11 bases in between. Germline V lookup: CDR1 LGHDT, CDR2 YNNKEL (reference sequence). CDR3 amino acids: CASSPDRLQETQYF. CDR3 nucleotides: TGTGCCAGCAGCCCAGACAGGTTACAAGAGACCCAGTACTTC.